Following are 28 T cell receptor beta chains from one sample sequenced in a study of identical twins (dated by TCRdb to the mid-2010s). Libraries were constructed by 5' RACE. Sequencing was carried out with an Illumina HiSeq 2000. TCRdb reworked the public reads: Q25 trimming with fastp, MiXCR clone assembly, productive beta chains retained. Every distinct CDR3 protein forms one entry, paired with its most common genes and DNA. Recorded for this sample are nearly 650,000 distinct CDR3 sequences; 7.1% of them occurred a single time. The ten largest clones add up to around 1.6% of the sample. Another study also made use of these data, one on yellow fever vaccine responses in identical twins.

The sequenced material came from PBMCs. Receptor source: a woman under 30 in good health.

This clonotype was seen a handful of times. The chain uses TRBV5-1 and TRBJ2-7; 8 nucleotides agree with TRBD2. CDR1 is SGHRS and CDR2 is YFSETQ in the germline V gene. There are 13 residues in the CDR3. The J segment lost 6 bases and the V segment lost 4 bases, leaving 6 bases of the junction unmatched. The CDR3 sequence is CASSLGLDAEQYF. In DNA form, the CDR3 reads TGCGCCAGCAGCCTGGGACTAGATGCCGAGCAGTACTTC.

The CDR3 is CASSQEGTPSLSTGELFF. The CDR3 bases are TGTGCCAGCAGCCAAGAGGGGACACCTTCTCTTTCGACCGGGGAGCTGTTTTTT. This chain links TRBV3-1 with TRBJ2-2, with a possible D match to TRBD1 (6 bases). The germline V gene encodes CDR1 LGHDT and CDR2 YNNKEL (reference sequence). This CDR3 comprises 18 residues. Trimming removed 0 bases at V and 5 bases at J, with 19 bases between.

This clonotype was recorded a few times. The chain uses TRBV5-1 and TRBJ2-3; TRBD2 agrees at 10 bases. The CDR3 has 17 residues. V lost 1 base to trimming and J lost 7 bases; unmatched junction nucleotides: 12. Germline assignment: CDR1 SGHRS and CDR2 YFSETQ. As DNA, the CDR3 is TGCGCCAGCAGCTTGAGAGCGGGGGGGGGGCGAGTAAATACGCAGTATTTT. It yields the protein CASSLRAGGGRVNTQYF.

This clonotype was seen more than once but under ten times. The V call is TRBV5-1, the J call TRBJ2-3; 8 bases map to TRBD1. This CDR3 has 14 residues. V shed 6 bases, J shed 1 base, and the junction held 4 bases outside the gene matches. Germline CDR1 SGHRS, CDR2 YFSETQ. CDR3 sequence: CASTEDRGTDTQYF. The CDR3, as DNA: TGCGCCAGCACCGAGGACAGGGGCACAGATACGCAGTATTTT.

This clonotype was detected a few times. The chain employs TRBV9 and TRBJ2-2, with unresolved D. The germline V gene encodes CDR1 SGDLS and CDR2 YYNGEE. Trimming cost V 1 base and J 7 bases, with 8 bases left between them. The CDR3 loop spans 13 amino acids. This CDR3 is CASSVIAGGELFF. In DNA, the CDR3 is TGTGCCAGCAGCGTAATAGCTGGCGGGGAGCTGTTTTTT.

This clonotype has a handful of counts. The gene calls are TRBV21-1 and TRBJ1-1; the table assigns TRBD1, which was not confirmed against the DNA. TRBV21-1 is recorded as a pseudogene. The CDR3 length is 20 residues. The CDR3 nucleotides read TGTGCCAGCAGCAAACGTTGGACAGGGCTCATAAGCCTTGGGTACACTGAAGCTTTCTTT. Residues: CASSKRWTGLISLGYTEAFF.

Only a few counts were recorded for this clonotype. This chain connects TRBV5-6 to TRBJ1-5; no clear D gene. Germline V lookup: CDR1 SGHDT, CDR2 YYEEEE. The CDR3 has 14 amino acids. V was trimmed by 4 bases and J by 3 bases, leaving 11 bases between them. CDR3 sequence: CASSLGRINQPQHF. The CDR3 DNA reads as TGTGCCAGCAGCCTCGGACGGATCAATCAGCCCCAGCATTTT.

This clonotype was counted at least ten times. The chain joins TRBV28 to TRBJ2-6; TRBD1 or TRBD2 may be the D gene (6 bases each). There are 16 residues in the CDR3. CDR1 and CDR2 (germline): MDHEN, SYDVKM. Trimming stripped 7 bases from V and 2 bases from J, with 15 bases between. CDR3: CASILGGSAGANVLTF. The CDR3 DNA sequence: TGTGCCAGCATCCTAGGGGGGTCTGCTGGGGCCAACGTCCTGACTTTC.

Ten or more counts support this clonotype. The rearrangement links TRBV4-1 to TRBJ1-6; D possibly corresponds to TRBD1 (5 bases). CDR3 length: 16 amino acids. Between the trimmed V and J ends, which lost 0 bases and 7 bases, there was a span of 13 bases. CDR1 and CDR2 (germline): MGHRA, YSYEKL. The DNA of the CDR3 is TGCGCCAGCAGCCAAGATTTCTCAGGGATCAATTCACCCCTCCACTTT. As protein: CASSQDFSGINSPLHF.

This clonotype was seen repeatedly, ten times or more. The chain employs TRBV6-1 and TRBJ1-1; the match to TRBD1 covers 7 bases. The CDR3 consists of 14 residues. Losses at the gene ends were 6 bases for V and 0 bases for J; bases not matched to a gene: 4. Germline CDR1 MNHNS, CDR2 SASEGT. CDR3 nucleotides: TGTGCCAGCAGACAGGGGCTGGTGAACACTGAAGCTTTCTTT. Amino acid sequence: CASRQGLVNTEAFF.

This chain links TRBV10-3 with TRBJ2-7, with TRBD1 matching 9 bases. Trimming took 2 bases from V and 6 from J; bases not matched to a gene: 2. Per the germline V gene, CDR1 is ENHRY and CDR2 is SYGVKD. The length of the CDR3 is 13 residues. The CDR3 DNA is TGTGCCATCAGTGAGGGGACAGGGTTCGAGCAGTACGTC. Residues: CAISEGTGFEQYV.

Many counts were recorded for this clonotype. The chain links TRBV10-3 to TRBJ2-5, with a tentative D call TRBD2 (5 bases). Germline CDR1 is ENHRY and CDR2 is SYGVKD. This CDR3 comprises 15 residues. Trimming shortened V by 3 bases and J by 5 bases, and 16 bases separated the two germline ends. CDR3 DNA: TGTGCCATCAGTGAAGACGGGGTCGGTAAGGAGACCCAGTACTTC. It specifies CAISEDGVGKETQYF.

This clonotype was seen at least ten times. The V and J genes are TRBV10-3 and TRBJ2-7, with unresolved D. V was cut by 3 bases and J by 1 base, with 13 bases left in between. The CDR3 contains 15 residues. Germline assignment: CDR1 ENHRY and CDR2 SYGVKD. The CDR3 sequence: CAISDPTRGSYEQYV. The CDR3, as DNA: TGTGCCATCAGTGACCCAACAAGAGGATCCTACGAGCAGTACGTC.

The sample holds a few counts of this clonotype. The chain couples TRBV29-1 to TRBJ1-4, with a tentative D call TRBD1 (6 bases). The CDR3 extends over 13 amino acids. V lost 5 bases, J lost 5 bases, and 12 bases lay in between. Germline V CDR1 and CDR2: SQVTM, ANQGSEA. Here the CDR3 reads CSVRGSGNEKLFF. DNA for the CDR3: TGCAGCGTTAGGGGGTCCGGAAATGAAAAACTGTTTTTT.

Only a few counts were recorded for this clonotype. This chain links TRBV6-2 or TRBV6-3 with TRBJ1-2; 7 nucleotides align to TRBD1. The CDR3 is 12 amino acids. V gave up 7 bases and J gave up 3 bases; unmatched junction bases: 2. Germline V gene lookup returns CDR1 MNHEY and CDR2 SVGEGT. The CDR3 loop reads CASKDRHYGYTF. Here the CDR3 DNA reads TGTGCCAGCAAGGACAGGCACTATGGCTACACCTTC.

This clonotype has ten or more counts. The rearrangement links TRBV12-3 or TRBV12-4 to TRBJ1-2; weak D call: TRBD1 (6 bases). The V gene lost 6 bases and the J gene lost 8 bases, with 19 bases spanning the gap. This CDR3 region has 14 residues. In DNA, the CDR3 is TGTGCCAGCAGCGCAAGACAGGCGGCTTGGGGCTACACCTTC. Amino acids: CASSARQAAWGYTF.

This clonotype was seen repeatedly, ten times or more. A junction boundary mismatches the germline segment, possibly from a read error. The chain combines TRBV12-3 or TRBV12-4 with TRBJ2-1; 9 bases align to TRBD2. The CDR3 extends over 15 amino acids. The CDR3 coding sequence is TGCGCCAGCAGCTTGCGGGGGGGCTCCTACAATGAGCAGTTCTTC. It is translated as CASSLRGGSYNEQFF.

This clonotype was picked up many times. The V gene is TRBV20-1, the J gene TRBJ2-2; unclear D gene. This CDR3 has 12 amino acids. Germline V gene data show CDR1 as DFQATT and CDR2 as SNEGSKA (reference sequence). V gave up 3 bases and J gave up 10 bases, with 12 bases separating them. CDR3 sequence reads: CSASATPSELFF. CDR3 in DNA: TGCAGTGCTAGCGCGACTCCCTCGGAGCTGTTTTTT.

This clonotype was seen a handful of times. J is TRBJ1-5 and V is TRBV7-8, with 10 bases that match TRBD1. J was trimmed by 3 bases and V by 5 bases; bases with no gene match: 4. Germline CDR1 and CDR2: SGHVS and FQNEAQ. This CDR3 is built from 15 residues. CDR3: CASSPGQGDNQPQHF. CDR3 nucleotides: TGTGCCAGCAGCCCCGGACAGGGGGACAATCAGCCCCAGCATTTT.

This sequence joins TRBV7-9 and TRBJ1-1, with D unresolved. The CDR3 runs 13 residues. Germline CDR1 is SEHNR and CDR2 is FQNEAQ (reference sequence). The V and J ends lost 5 bases and 4 bases respectively, with 11 bases between them. The CDR3 coding sequence is TGTGCCAGCAGCCCCTCACCCGGCACTGAAGCTTTCTTT. Translating gives CASSPSPGTEAFF. Full variable domain (outside the CDR3, taken from reference TRBV7-9 and TRBJ1-1): DTGVSQNPRHKITKRGQNVTFRCDPISEHNRLYWYRQTLGQGPEFLTYFQNEAQLEKSRLLSDRFSAERPKGSFSTLEIQRTEQGDSAMYLCASSPSPGTEAFFGQGTRLTVV.

This clonotype was detected many times. The chain combines TRBV4-2 with TRBJ2-5; 7 bases line up with TRBD2. Germline V gene lookup returns CDR1 LGHNA and CDR2 YNFKEQ. There are 15 residues in the CDR3. The V segment lost 3 bases and the J segment 2 bases; nucleotides outside the gene matches: 6. The CDR3 bases are TGTGCCAGCAGCCAGGTAGCGGGCGGGCAAGAGACCCAGTACTTC. Amino acids: CASSQVAGGQETQYF.

In this sample, this clonotype turned up many times. The chain couples TRBV20-1 to TRBJ1-1; D call uncertain. Germline lookup yields CDR1 DFQATT and CDR2 SNEGSKA (reference sequence). The V and J ends lost 3 bases and 11 bases respectively, with 4 bases between them. The CDR3 consists of 8 residues. The CDR3 DNA sequence: TGCAGTGCTAGGAGGGCTTTCTTT. Amino acids: CSARRAFF.

This clonotype was seen only a few times. V usage is TRBV20-1 and J usage is TRBJ2-1, with 10 bases aligning to TRBD2. The CDR3 loop spans 14 amino acids. The ends lost 0 bases at V and 12 bases at J; junction bases unmatched: 8. Looked up from germline, CDR1 is DFQATT and CDR2 is SNEGSKA (reference sequence). For the CDR3, the DNA is TGCAGTGCTAGAGAGTCGTCAGCGGGGGGGGGGCAGTTCTTC. Amino acid sequence: CSARESSAGGGQFF.

This rearrangement joins TRBV4-1 to TRBJ1-6; 7 bases match TRBD1. With V trimmed by 2 bases and J by 5 bases, 9 bases remained unmatched. Per the germline V gene, CDR1 is MGHRA and CDR2 is YSYEKL. The CDR3 is 17 amino acids. CDR3 amino acids: CASSQSNRGQDNSPLHF. CDR3 nucleotides: TGCGCCAGCAGCCAATCAAACCGAGGACAGGATAATTCACCCCTCCACTTT.

This clonotype was seen more than once but under ten times. V usage is TRBV3-1 and J usage is TRBJ1-5, with D unresolved. The germline CDR1 and CDR2 sequences are LGHDT and YNNKEL (reference sequence). Deletions cut 0 bases from V and 7 bases from J, with 7 bases between. The length of the CDR3 is 13 residues. The chain's CDR3 is CASSQDYGQPQHF. The CDR3 DNA reads as TGTGCCAGCAGCCAAGACTACGGCCAGCCCCAGCATTTT. The full variable domain, in which reference TRBV3-1 and TRBJ1-5 provide the parts outside the CDR3, is DTAVSQTPKYLVTQMGNDKSIKCEQNLGHDTMYWYKQDSKKFLKIMFSYNNKELIINETVPNRFSPKSPDKAHLNLHINSLELGDSAVYFCASSQDYGQPQHFGDGTRLSIL.

There are a few counts of this clonotype. The chain combines TRBV3-1 with TRBJ1-3; D call uncertain. The germline CDR1 and CDR2 sequences are LGHDT and YNNKEL (reference sequence). Trimming stripped 0 bases from V and 5 bases from J, with 2 bases between. The CDR3 loop spans 12 amino acids. Here the CDR3 reads CASSQERNTIYF. The DNA of the CDR3 is TGTGCCAGCAGCCAAGAGCGAAACACCATATATTTT.

V is TRBV3-1 and J is TRBJ2-1; D is possibly TRBD1 (6 bases). This CDR3 has 15 amino acids. Germline V lookup: CDR1 LGHDT, CDR2 YNNKEL (reference sequence). Trimming pared 1 base from V and 4 bases from J, leaving 11 bases between. CDR3 coding DNA: TGTGCCAGCAGCCAAGTTTGGGACATTTACAATGAGCAGTTCTTC. It specifies CASSQVWDIYNEQFF.

This clonotype showed up just a few times. V and J are TRBV29-1 and TRBJ1-2, with D possibly TRBD1 on 6 matching bases. Germline CDR1 is SQVTM and CDR2 is ANQGSEA. This CDR3 comprises 13 residues. Deletions cut 4 bases from V and 5 bases from J, with 14 bases between. The CDR3 DNA reads as TGCAGCGTTGCAACCCGACAGGCTTATGGCTACACCTTC. It yields the protein CSVATRQAYGYTF. Full variable domain (outside the CDR3, taken from reference TRBV29-1 and TRBJ1-2): SAVISQKPSRDICQRGTSLTIQCQVDSQVTMMFWYRQQPGQSLTLIATANQGSEATYESGFVIDKFPISRPNLTFSTLTVSNMSPEDSSIYLCSVATRQAYGYTFGSGTRLTVV.